This T cell receptor beta chain was sequenced during a study of identical twins. Broader study findings: Cord blood beta clonotypes present at high abundance carried fewer insertions; no such pattern appeared in memory repertoires.

TCRdb recomputed calls from the 5' RACE reads with MiXCR, one row per CDR3 protein. The sample lists 450,000 or so distinct CDR3 sequences; 12% to 15% were seen once. The CDR3 loop spans 12 amino acids. Between the trimmed V and J ends, which lost 4 bases and 4 bases, there was a span of 2 bases. This clonotype was seen a few times. As yet, its antigen is unknown. In every case, the donor was a healthy Caucasian. These records were also assigned to another study, of yellow fever vaccine responses in identical twins.

The TCR originated in a woman aged 18-29 years in good health. The chain carries TRBV12-3 or TRBV12-4 and TRBJ2-6; D not resolved. Sequencing used CD4+ T cells sorted from blood. CDR3 nucleotide sequence: TGTGCCAGCAGTTACGGGGCCAACGTCCTGACTTTC. Amino acid sequence: CASSYGANVLTF.